Each of the 6 T cell receptor beta chains below was sequenced from the same sample in a study of T cells in Graves' hyperthyroidism and ophthalmopathy. The source material, RNA transcripts, was used to amplify TCR beta CDR3 regions. The HTBI set primed first-round TCR CDR3 RT-PCR. TCRdb re-called the multiplex PCR reads through MiXCR, storing one row per CDR3 protein. This sample carries nearly 750,000 distinct CDR3 sequences, 35% of them seen once, and the ten largest clones take roughly 30%. Sequencing was carried out using blood. The receptors here all came from a woman between 40 and 55 years old with Graves' hyperthyroidism.

The chain joins TRBV10-3 to TRBJ2-7; 7 bases are shared with TRBD1. The J call may be in error: the DNA end matches TRBJ2-1 better. The CDR3 runs 15 residues. Germline values: CDR1 ENHRY, CDR2 SYGVKD. The CDR3 nucleotides read TGTGCCATCAGTGATGCAGGGGGATCGTGGGGTGAGCAGTTCTTC. It translates to CAISDAGGSWGEQFF.

In the case of this clonotype: A much larger clonotype is one base distant, so this may be a read error. The chain carries TRBV19 and TRBJ1-1; possible D gene TRBD1, 6 bases. Trimming stripped 8 bases from V and 3 bases from J, with 13 bases between. The CDR3 is 13 amino acids. Per germline, CDR1 LNHDA and CDR2 SQIVND (reference sequence). CDR3 sequence reads: CASEHRVDTEAFF. The CDR3 nucleotides are TGTGCCAGTGAACACAGGGTTGACACTGAAGCTTTCTTT.

The chain uses TRBV27 and TRBJ1-6; D not resolved. Trimming took off 1 base at V and 0 bases at J, with 13 bases between the two ends. The CDR3 loop spans 18 amino acids. Germline V gives CDR1 MNHEY, CDR2 SMNVEV (reference sequence). CDR3 region: CASSLFGDAYSYNSPLHF. CDR3 bases: TGTGCCAGCAGTTTATTCGGAGACGCTTACTCCTATAATTCACCCCTCCACTTT.

This clonotype occurred many times. The V gene is TRBV20-1, the J gene TRBJ2-7; D is ambiguous. V lost 4 bases and J lost 3, with 7 bases in between. CDR1 and CDR2 from the germline V gene are DFQATT and SNEGSKA (reference sequence). This CDR3 has 11 amino acids. The CDR3 loop reads CSATTLYEQYF. The CDR3 DNA reads TGCAGTGCTACTACCCTCTACGAGCAGTACTTC.

J is TRBJ2-7 and V is TRBV29-1, with TRBD1 matching over 12 bases. TRBJ2-1 matches the DNA end more closely, so the J call is doubtful. CDR1 is SQVTM and CDR2 is ANQGSEA in the germline V gene. The CDR3 has 14 amino acids. Here the CDR3 DNA reads TGCAGCGCGGGACAGGGGGCGGCCTACAATGAGCAGTTCTTC. Translation: CSAGQGAAYNEQFF.

The table lists this clonotype with many counts. This rearrangement joins TRBV7-2 to TRBJ2-7; tentative D call: TRBD2 (5 bases). Per the germline V gene, CDR1 is SGHTA and CDR2 is FQGNSA. V was cut by 3 bases and J by 3 bases, with 12 bases left in between. CDR3 length equals 14 residues. CDR3 protein: CASSFASRYYEQYF. The CDR3 nucleotides read TGTGCCAGCAGCTTCGCTAGCCGTTACTACGAGCAGTACTTC.